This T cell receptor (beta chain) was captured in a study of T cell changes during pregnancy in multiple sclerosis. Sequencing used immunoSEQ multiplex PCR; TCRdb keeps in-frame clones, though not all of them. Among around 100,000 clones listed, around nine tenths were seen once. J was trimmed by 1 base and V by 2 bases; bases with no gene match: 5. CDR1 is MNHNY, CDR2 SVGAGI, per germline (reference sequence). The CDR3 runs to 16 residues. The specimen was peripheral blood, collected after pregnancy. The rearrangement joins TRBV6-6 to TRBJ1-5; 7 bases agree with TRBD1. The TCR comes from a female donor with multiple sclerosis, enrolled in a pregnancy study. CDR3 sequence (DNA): TGTGCCAGCAGTTACACCAGGGACAGAAGCAATCAGCCCCAGCATTTT. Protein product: CASSYTRDRSNQPQHF.